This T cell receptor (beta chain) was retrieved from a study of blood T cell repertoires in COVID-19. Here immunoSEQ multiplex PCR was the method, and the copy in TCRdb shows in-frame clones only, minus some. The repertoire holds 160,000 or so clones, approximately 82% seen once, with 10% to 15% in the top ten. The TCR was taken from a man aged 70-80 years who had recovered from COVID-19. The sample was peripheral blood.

CDR3 amino acids: CASSLFSGLGDNEQFF. CDR3 in DNA: TGTGCCAGCAGCTTATTTAGCGGCCTGGGGGACAATGAGCAGTTCTTC. This chain links TRBV7-9 with TRBJ2-1; possibly TRBD2 for D (6 bases). Germline V gives CDR1 SEHNR, CDR2 FQNEAQ (reference sequence). V was shortened by 2 bases and J by 5 bases, with 16 bases between the two germline ends. The CDR3 is 16 amino acids.